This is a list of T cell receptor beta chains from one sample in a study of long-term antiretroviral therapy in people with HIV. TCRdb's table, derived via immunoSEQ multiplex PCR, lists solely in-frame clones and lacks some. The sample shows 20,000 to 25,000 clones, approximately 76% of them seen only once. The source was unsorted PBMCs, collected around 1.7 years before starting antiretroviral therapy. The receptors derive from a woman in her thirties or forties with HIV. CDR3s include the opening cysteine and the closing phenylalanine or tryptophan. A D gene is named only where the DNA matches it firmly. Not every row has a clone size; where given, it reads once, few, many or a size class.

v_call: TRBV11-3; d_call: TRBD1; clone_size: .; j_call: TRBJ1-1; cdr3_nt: TGTGCCAGCAGCCGACAGGGGTCTAACACTGAAGCTTTCTTT; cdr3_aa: CASSRQGSNTEAFF
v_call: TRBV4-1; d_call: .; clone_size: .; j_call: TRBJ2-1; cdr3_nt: TGCGCCAGCAGACCACTCGACTTCGTATACAATGAGCAGTTCTTC; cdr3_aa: CASRPLDFVYNEQFF
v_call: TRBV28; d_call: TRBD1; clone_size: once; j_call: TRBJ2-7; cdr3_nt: TGTGCCAGCACAGGGACAGTGGGGAGCTCCTACGAGCAGTACTTC; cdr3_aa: CASTGTVGSSYEQYF
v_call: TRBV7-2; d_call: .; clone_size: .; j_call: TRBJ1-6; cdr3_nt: TGTGCCAGCAGCTTAGTCGGGACACAGGGAGATTCACCCCTCCACTTT; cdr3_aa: CASSLVGTQGDSPLHF
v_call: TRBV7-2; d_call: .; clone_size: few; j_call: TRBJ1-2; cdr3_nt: TGTGCCAGCAGCATTCAGCCTATGGGCTACACCTTC; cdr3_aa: CASSIQPMGYTF
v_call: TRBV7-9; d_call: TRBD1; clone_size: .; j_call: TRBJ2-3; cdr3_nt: TGTGCCAGCCTCCATACAGGGGGAATGGTTACGCAGTATTTT; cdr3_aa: CASLHTGGMVTQYF
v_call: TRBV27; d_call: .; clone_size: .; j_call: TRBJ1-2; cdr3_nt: TGTGCCAGCAGTCCGGGGAGACCCTATGGCTACACCTTC; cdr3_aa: CASSPGRPYGYTF
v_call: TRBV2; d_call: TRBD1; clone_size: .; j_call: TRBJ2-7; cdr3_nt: TGTGCCAGCAGTTTTGGGACAGGCGAGCAGTACTTC; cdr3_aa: CASSFGTGEQYF
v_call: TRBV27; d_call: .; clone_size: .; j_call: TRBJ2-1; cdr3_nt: TGTGCCAGCAAATCTAGTCCTCCGGAATGGAATGAGCAGTTCTTC; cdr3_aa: CASKSSPPEWNEQFF
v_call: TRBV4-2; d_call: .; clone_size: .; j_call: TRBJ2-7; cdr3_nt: TGTGCCAGCAGCCGGAAGACCTCAGGGGATCCCTACGAGCAGTACTTC; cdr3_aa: CASSRKTSGDPYEQYF
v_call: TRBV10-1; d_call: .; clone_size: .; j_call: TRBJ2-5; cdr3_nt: TGCGCCAGCAGGGCCGGGAACCAAGAGACCCAGTACTTC; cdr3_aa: CASRAGNQETQYF
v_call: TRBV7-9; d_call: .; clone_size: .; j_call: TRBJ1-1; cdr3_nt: TGTGCCAGCAGCTCGACACACAGCTGGGACACTGAAGCTTTCTTT; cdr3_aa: CASSSTHSWDTEAFF
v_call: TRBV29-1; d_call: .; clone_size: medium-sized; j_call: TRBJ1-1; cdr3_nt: TGCAGCGTTGGGGAGGGAGGCATTGAAGCTTTCTTT; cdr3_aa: CSVGEGGIEAFF
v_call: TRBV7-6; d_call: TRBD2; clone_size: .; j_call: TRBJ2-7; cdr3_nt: TGTGCCAGCAGCTTAGGGTTCAGGACTAGCGTAAAAACCTACGAGCAGTACTTC; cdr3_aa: CASSLGFRTSVKTYEQYF
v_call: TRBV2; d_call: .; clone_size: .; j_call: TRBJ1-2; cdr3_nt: TGTGCCAGCAGTGAATTTCGGGATGGCTACACCTTC; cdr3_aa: CASSEFRDGYTF
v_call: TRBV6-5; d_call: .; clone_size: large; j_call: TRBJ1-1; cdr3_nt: TGTGCCAGCACCACTGGCCTGCCCCCTGAAGCTTTCTTT; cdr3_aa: CASTTGLPPEAFF
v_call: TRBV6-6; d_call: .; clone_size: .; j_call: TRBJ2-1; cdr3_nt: TGTGCCAGCGGTCAGGGTACCTCCTACAATGAGCAGTTCTTC; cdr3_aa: CASGQGTSYNEQFF
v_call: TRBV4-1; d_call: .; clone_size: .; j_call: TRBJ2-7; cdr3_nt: TGCGCCAGCAGCCAAGAGGAATACCTAACCTACGAGCAGTACTTC; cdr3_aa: CASSQEEYLTYEQYF
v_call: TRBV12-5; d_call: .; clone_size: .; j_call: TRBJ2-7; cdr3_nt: TGTGCTAGTGGTTTGGTAGAGGGATGGGTAACGCGGACCTACGAGCAGTACTTC; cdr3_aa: CASGLVEGWVTRTYEQYF
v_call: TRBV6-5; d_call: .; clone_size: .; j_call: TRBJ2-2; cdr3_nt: TGTGCCAGCATGCTAAACGGGGAGCTGTTTTTT; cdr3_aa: CASMLNGELFF
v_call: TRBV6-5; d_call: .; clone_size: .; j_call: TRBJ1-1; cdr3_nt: TGTGCCAGCAGGCTGGGACAGAACACTGAAGCTTTCTTT; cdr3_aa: CASRLGQNTEAFF
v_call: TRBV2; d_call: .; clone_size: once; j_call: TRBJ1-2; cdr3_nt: TGTGCCAGCAGACCTCAGACAGTCTCCTATGGCTACACCTTC; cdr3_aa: CASRPQTVSYGYTF
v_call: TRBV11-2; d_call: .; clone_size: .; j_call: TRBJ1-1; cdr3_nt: TGTGCCAGCAGCGTTACAGCGGGGTACACTGAAGCTTTCTTT; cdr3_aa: CASSVTAGYTEAFF
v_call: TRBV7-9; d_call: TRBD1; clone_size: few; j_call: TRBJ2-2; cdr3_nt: TGTGCCAGCAGCTTAGCGGACAGGGTGAACGGGGAGCTGTTTTTT; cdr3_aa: CASSLADRVNGELFF
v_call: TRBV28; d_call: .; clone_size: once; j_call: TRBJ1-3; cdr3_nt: TGTGCCAGCACTCCGGACGCGGTACAGGGAAACACCATATATTTT; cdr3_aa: CASTPDAVQGNTIYF
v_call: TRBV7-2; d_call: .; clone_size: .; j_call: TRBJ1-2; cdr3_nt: TGTGCCAGCAGATACGGGTTCGGCTACACCTTC; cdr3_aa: CASRYGFGYTF
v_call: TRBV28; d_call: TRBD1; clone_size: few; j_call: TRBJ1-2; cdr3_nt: TGTGCCAGCAGTGTGACAGGGGGCACCTATGGCTACACCTTC; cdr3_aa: CASSVTGGTYGYTF
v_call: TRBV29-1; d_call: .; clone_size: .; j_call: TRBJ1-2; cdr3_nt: TGCAGCGTGATCGGTAACTATGGCTACACCTTC; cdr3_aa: CSVIGNYGYTF
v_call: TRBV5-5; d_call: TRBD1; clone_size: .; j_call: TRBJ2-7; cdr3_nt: TGTGCCAGCAGCTTGAACCCGGGACAGGGGCGCGTTCGCGAGCAGTACTTC; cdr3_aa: CASSLNPGQGRVREQYF
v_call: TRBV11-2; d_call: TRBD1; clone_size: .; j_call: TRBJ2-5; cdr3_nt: TGTGCCAGCAGCCATACAGGGGGAGAGACCCAGTACTTC; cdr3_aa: CASSHTGGETQYF
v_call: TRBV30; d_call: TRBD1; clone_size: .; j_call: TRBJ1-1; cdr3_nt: TGTGCCCGACTCAGGGGGGGGGACACTGAAGCTTTCTTT; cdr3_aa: CARLRGGDTEAFF
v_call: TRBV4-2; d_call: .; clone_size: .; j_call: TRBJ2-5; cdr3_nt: TGTGCCAGCAGCCAAGATCTGGGGGCCCTCGGGACCCAGTACTTC; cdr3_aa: CASSQDLGALGTQYF
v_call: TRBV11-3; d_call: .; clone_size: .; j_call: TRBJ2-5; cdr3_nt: TGTGCCAGCAGCCAGCGGGGGACAGGCCAAGAGACCCAGTACTTC; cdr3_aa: CASSQRGTGQETQYF
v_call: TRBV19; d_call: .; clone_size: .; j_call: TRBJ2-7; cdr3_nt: TGTGCCAGTACTGAGACTTCTGGCTACGAGCAGTACTTC; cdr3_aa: CASTETSGYEQYF
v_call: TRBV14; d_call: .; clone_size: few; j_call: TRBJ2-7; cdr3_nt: TGTGCCAGCAGCCAAGGCAGGGGCTACGAGCAGTACTTC; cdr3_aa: CASSQGRGYEQYF
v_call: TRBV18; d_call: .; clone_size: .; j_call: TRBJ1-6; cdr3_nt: TGTGCCAGCTCACCACCTAATTCACCCCTCCACTTT; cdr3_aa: CASSPPNSPLHF
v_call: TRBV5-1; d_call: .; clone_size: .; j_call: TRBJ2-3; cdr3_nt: TGCGCCAGCAGCTTGGGCTCCACCGCAGGGACAGATACGCAGTATTTT; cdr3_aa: CASSLGSTAGTDTQYF
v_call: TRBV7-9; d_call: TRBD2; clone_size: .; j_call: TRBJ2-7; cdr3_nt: TGTGCCAGCAGCTCGGGACTAGCGTCGCAGTACTTC; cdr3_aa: CASSSGLASQYF
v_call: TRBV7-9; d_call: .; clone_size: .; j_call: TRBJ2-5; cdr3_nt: TGTGCCAGCAGCGATCTCTGGCGGGAAAAGTACTTC; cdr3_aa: CASSDLWREKYF
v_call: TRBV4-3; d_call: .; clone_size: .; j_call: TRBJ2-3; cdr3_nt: TGCGCCAGCAGCCAGGACCTATGGGATACGCAGTATTTT; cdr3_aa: CASSQDLWDTQYF
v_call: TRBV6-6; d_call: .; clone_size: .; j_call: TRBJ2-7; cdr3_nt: TGTGCCAGCATAAGGGAGTTAAACGTCTACGAGCAGTACTTC; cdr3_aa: CASIRELNVYEQYF